The entry below gives a single T cell receptor (beta chain) sequence along with its context. The antigen is not known. Donors were ostensibly healthy at sampling, although undocumented immune exposures were probable. The data belong to a study of cytomegalovirus exposure and HLA in healthy donors. General study findings and limits: Most TCR beta V segments were productive about 87% or about 30% of the time in an earlier analysis.

Primers included in the PCR were 60 Vbeta and 13 Jbeta primers. This table comes from immunoSEQ multiplex PCR, and its TCRdb copy is limited to in-frame clones, with some not included. The sample holds roughly 140,000 clones, 64% seen once. CDR1 and CDR2 (germline): KGHSH, LQKENI. The ends were cut back, 2 bases at V and 5 bases at J, with 22 bases in the middle. The CDR3 is 18 amino acids. The sample comprised PBMCs. The rearrangement joins TRBV18 to TRBJ2-1; maybe TRBD1 (7 bases). The clonotype was recovered from a woman under 40 in good health and CMV-seropositive. The CDR3 DNA follows: TGTGCCAGCTCACCAAGGCCTATACAGGGGAGCGGGCACAATGAGCAGTTCTTC. This sequence encodes CASSPRPIQGSGHNEQFF.